The 18 T cell receptor beta chains presented below share a single source sample, sequenced in a study of blood T cells in healthy people across ages. It was with a sample-barcoded 5' primer and a J-beta primer mix that a second PCR of about 6 to 12 cycles was run. TCRdb fed the 5' RACE reads into MiXCR, producing one record per CDR3 protein. The table lists approximately 320,000 distinct CDR3 sequences, 25% to 30% of them singletons. The sample consisted of blood. The receptors here all came from a woman in her seventies in good health.

In its sample, this clonotype was seen many times. The chain has TRBV28 and TRBJ1-1, with 8 bases lining up with TRBD1. Germline loops: CDR1 MDHEN, CDR2 SYDVKM. After removal of 7 bases from V and 5 bases from J, the junction contained 6 bases not matched to a gene. The CDR3 totals 13 residues. The chain's CDR3 is CASTAGGRTEAFF. The CDR3 bases are TGTGCCAGCACCGCAGGGGGCAGGACTGAAGCTTTCTTT.

This clonotype was seen a handful of times. This sequence joins TRBV7-6 and TRBJ2-7, with D perhaps given as TRBD1 or TRBD2 (6 bases each). The CDR3 is 17 residues long. The V and J ends lost 6 bases and 0 bases respectively, with 21 bases between them. CDR1 is SGHVS, CDR2 FNYEAQ, per germline. DNA of the CDR3: TGTGCCAGCAGTGAGAGGCTGGGGGGCGTGAGCTCCTACGAGCAGTACTTC. It specifies CASSERLGGVSSYEQYF.

This clonotype was seen only a few times. CDR3 sequence: CASSSRLAGVGETQYF. CDR3 DNA sequence: TGTGCCAGCAGCTCAAGACTAGCGGGAGTTGGGGAGACCCAGTACTTC. This rearrangement joins TRBV7-2 to TRBJ2-5; 12 bases map to TRBD2. Germline V CDR1 and CDR2: SGHTA, FQGNSA. This CDR3 has 16 amino acids. J lost 5 bases, V lost 4 bases, and 8 bases had no gene match.

The rearrangement links TRBV19 to TRBJ2-7, with 8 bases fitting TRBD1. V dropped 1 base and J dropped 7; count of bases not matched to a gene: 9. The CDR3 contains 15 residues. Germline-derived CDR1 and CDR2 are LNHDA and SQIVND (reference sequence). This CDR3 is CASSIVGQGNGEQYF. In DNA form, the CDR3 reads TGTGCCAGTAGTATAGTAGGACAGGGAAACGGAGAGCAGTACTTC.

V usage is TRBV6-1 and J usage is TRBJ1-4; TRBD1 matches 9 bases. V lost 6 bases and J lost 5; bases outside the gene matches: 10. Germline V CDR1 and CDR2: MNHNS, SASEGT. This CDR3 has 16 amino acids. The DNA of the CDR3 is TGTGCCAGCAGCCGTTACGGGACAGGGCTCAATGAAAAACTGTTTTTT. Protein: CASSRYGTGLNEKLFF.

This clonotype was counted a few times. The genes are TRBV15 and TRBJ1-1; D is possibly TRBD1 (6 bases). The CDR3 runs to 15 residues. V lost 0 bases, J lost 1 base, and 9 bases lay in between. CDR1 and CDR2 from the germline V gene are LNHNV and YYDKDF (reference sequence). The CDR3 region is CATSREGGQNTEAFF. In DNA, the CDR3 is TGTGCCACCAGCAGAGAGGGGGGACAGAACACTGAAGCTTTCTTT.

The V and J genes are TRBV9 and TRBJ2-3; 10 nucleotides align to TRBD2. Germline loops: CDR1 SGDLS, CDR2 YYNGEE. The CDR3 runs to 17 residues. Trimming at V came to 4 bases and at J to 5 bases, leaving 13 bases not matched to a gene. CDR3 nucleotide sequence: TGTGCCAGCAGCAGATTGAGCGGGAGGGGTAGTGGAGATACGCAGTATTTT. It yields the protein CASSRLSGRGSGDTQYF.

This clonotype was recorded a few times. The J gene is TRBJ2-2, the V gene TRBV4-3; D not certain. CDR1 is LGHNA and CDR2 is YSLEER in the germline V gene. CDR3 length: 17 residues. Trimming shortened V by 3 bases and J by 3 bases, and 17 bases separated the two germline ends. CDR3 region: CASSHTGGPKDTGELFF. The CDR3, as DNA: TGCGCCAGCAGCCACACGGGCGGACCGAAGGACACCGGGGAGCTGTTTTTT.

This clonotype has just a few counts. J is TRBJ1-2 and V is TRBV6-5; D call uncertain. From germline, CDR1 is MNHEY and CDR2 SVGAGI. Trimming took off 5 bases at V and 5 bases at J, with 12 bases between the two ends. The CDR3 spans 13 residues. CDR3 sequence: CASSPTFPYGYTF. DNA of the CDR3: TGTGCCAGCAGTCCGACGTTCCCTTATGGCTACACCTTC.

This chain connects TRBV4-1 to TRBJ1-3, with D possibly being TRBD1 (5 bases). The V gene's germline CDR1 is MGHRA and CDR2 YSYEKL. CDR3 length equals 20 residues. Trimming took 3 bases from V and 4 from J, leaving 28 bases between them. The CDR3 protein is CASSHKGTWGSGAAGNTIYF. Written as DNA, the CDR3 is TGCGCCAGCAGCCATAAAGGCACTTGGGGAAGCGGGGCAGCCGGAAACACCATATATTTT.

This clonotype was counted a few times. V is TRBV20-1 and J is TRBJ2-1; D unclear. The CDR3 is made up of 14 amino acids. V lost 5 bases and J 6 bases, leaving 17 bases between the germline ends. Per germline, CDR1 DFQATT and CDR2 SNEGSKA (reference sequence). The CDR3 sequence is CSAEGPILGNEQFF. CDR3 nucleotides: TGCAGTGCTGAAGGACCGATCCTGGGCAATGAGCAGTTCTTC.

This clonotype has a handful of counts. The chain combines TRBV7-2 with TRBJ2-5; 10 bases are a match to TRBD2. The CDR3 has 15 amino acids. Germline CDR1 SGHTA, CDR2 FQGNSA. V lost 4 bases to trimming and J lost 4 bases; unmatched junction nucleotides: 6. CDR3 nucleotide sequence: TGTGCCAGCAGCTCAAGCGGGAGGGCCGGAGAGACCCAGTACTTC. The encoded protein is CASSSSGRAGETQYF.

The chain carries TRBV6-2 or TRBV6-3 and TRBJ2-4, with D uncertain. V was shortened by 3 bases and J by 2 bases, with 11 bases between the two germline ends. Germline V gene lookup returns CDR1 MNHEY and CDR2 SVGEGT. The CDR3 extends over 15 amino acids. For the CDR3, the DNA is TGTGCCAGCAGTTATATCTTTAAGCCCAAAAACATTCAGTACTTC. Its translation is CASSYIFKPKNIQYF.

This clonotype was seen a few times. The CDR3 region has the DNA TGTGCCAGCAGTTTGTCCCGCAATGAGCAGTTCTTC. This encodes CASSLSRNEQFF. The chain has TRBV28 and TRBJ2-1, with D unclear. CDR1 MDHEN and CDR2 SYDVKM come from the germline V gene. This CDR3 has 12 residues. The V and J ends lost 3 bases and 6 bases respectively, with 6 bases between them.

The rearrangement links TRBV7-2 to TRBJ2-3; D is undetermined. The germline V gene encodes CDR1 SGHTA and CDR2 FQGNSA. CDR3 length: 15 residues. V shed 0 bases and J shed 1 base, with 8 bases lying between them. The CDR3 nucleotides are TGTGCCAGCAGCTTAGCTGTTGGACGCACAGATACGCAGTATTTT. Amino acid sequence: CASSLAVGRTDTQYF.

This clonotype was detected a few times. Here the CDR3 DNA reads TGTGCCAGCAGTGAAAATAGCGGCAGTACGCAGTATTTT. Amino acid sequence: CASSENSGSTQYF. The rearrangement uses TRBV2 and TRBJ2-3; TRBD2 is a possible D gene (6 bases). Germline CDR1 SNHLY, CDR2 FYNNEI. Trimming cost V 2 bases and J 8 bases, with 11 bases left between them. The CDR3 extends over 13 amino acids.

The chain has TRBV7-3 and TRBJ2-2; 11 positions agree with TRBD1. V trimming: 4 bases; J trimming: 0 bases; junction bases outside the gene matches: 4. Germline CDR1 SGHTA, CDR2 FQGTGA. The CDR3 is 17 residues long. The CDR3 nucleotides are TGTGCCAGCAGCTCTATGGGACAGGGGGCGAACACCGGGGAGCTGTTTTTT. This encodes CASSSMGQGANTGELFF.

This clonotype was counted between two and nine times. The chain links TRBV5-1 to TRBJ1-1, with D unclear. This CDR3 is built from 14 residues. Germline-derived CDR1 and CDR2 are SGHRS and YFSETQ. Trimming took 0 bases from V and 1 from J, leaving 7 bases between them. The CDR3 DNA reads as TGCGCCAGCAGCTTGGGGCAGCCGAACACTGAAGCTTTCTTT. As protein: CASSLGQPNTEAFF.